This is a list of T cell receptor beta chains from one sample in a study of identical twins. TCRdb re-called the 5' RACE reads through MiXCR, storing one row per CDR3 protein. This table has 450,000 or so distinct CDR3 sequences, over 12% appearing once. These same records also appear under a second study, on yellow fever vaccine responses in identical twins.

The sample taken for sequencing was CD4+ T cells sorted from blood. The receptors derive from a woman aged 18-30 years in good health. The conserved cysteine and the conserved F or W are not part of the CDR3 here.

TRBV6-5	ASSSSWDTYEQY
TRBV7-9	ASSLTDRSAYEQY
TRBV7-8	ASSSVGVQGTEAF
TRBV28	ASSFSNYYEQY
TRBV30	AWSRGLAESLYEQY
TRBV6-5	ASSRQGERYT
TRBV5-1	ASSSGGYTEAF
TRBV6-1	ASSGPGTEISTGELF
TRBV7-2	ASSSGLGDTDTQY
TRBV7-9	ASSSAGTSASNEQF
TRBV6-5	ASSYSISSGSVNEQF
TRBV20-1	SASPIPNEQY
TRBV11-3	ASSFGGGTDTQY
TRBV14	ASSQWTSGVSSYNEQF
TRBV6-1	ASSGPTGVGYEQY
TRBV12-3/TRBV12-4	ASGTGKASYEQY